This T cell receptor (beta chain) was captured by sequencing in a study of CD4 T cells in relation to SARS-CoV-2 and coronaviruses. Overall study: Crossreactive spike epitopes shared across donors were mapped to their HLA restriction.

Unexposed donor CD4+ T cells date from about 2011-2018, before the COVID-19 pandemic. Isolation of CD4+ T cells took place after about eleven days in culture. Testing used SARS-CoV-2 S/N and four cold-coronavirus spikes on unexposed-donor CD4+ T cells, cells permitting. To note about this clone: Its antigen is not known.

This CDR3 spans 16 amino acids. Unmatched junction bases numbered 4, after V lost 3 bases and J lost 1 base. Germline CDR1 SGHRS, CDR2 YFSETQ. Data came from immunoSEQ multiplex PCR; TCRdb stores just in-frame clones and leaves some out. The sample holds 10,000 or so clones, approximately 80% seen once. The genes are TRBV5-1 and TRBJ2-1; 10 nucleotides line up with TRBD2. Sequencing was performed on CD4+ T cells from PBMCs, cultured in vitro. The sequence came from a human donor in good health. CDR3 protein: CASSSVAGGSYNEQFF. The CDR3 bases are TGCGCCAGCAGCTCCGTAGCGGGGGGATCCTACAATGAGCAGTTCTTC.